Sequencing of this TCR beta chain was carried out in a study of response to subunit inactivated influenza vaccine. Whole-study findings and limits: It was the authors' suggestion that each seasonal influenza vaccination recruits few new T cells.

This clonotype came up many times. Antigen unknown. TCRdb ran MiXCR on the RT-PCR reads and lists one entry per CDR3 protein. Altogether approximately 230,000 distinct CDR3 sequences are present, over 9% being singletons, with the ten largest covering under 10%. The germline V gene has CDR1 SQVTM and CDR2 ANQGSEA. The V end lost 1 base, the J end lost 3 bases, and 10 bases lay between the germline ends. The CDR3 sequence is 13 residues long. This TCR came from a man aged 45 to 65 who received an inactivated influenza vaccine. This chain connects TRBV29-1 to TRBJ2-7; D is unclear. Sequencing was performed on non-naive T cells sorted from PBMCs, taken less than 15 days before vaccination. The DNA for the CDR3 is TGCAGCGTTGAAGTCGGCGGCGGCTACGAGCAGTACTTC. Protein: CSVEVGGGYEQYF.